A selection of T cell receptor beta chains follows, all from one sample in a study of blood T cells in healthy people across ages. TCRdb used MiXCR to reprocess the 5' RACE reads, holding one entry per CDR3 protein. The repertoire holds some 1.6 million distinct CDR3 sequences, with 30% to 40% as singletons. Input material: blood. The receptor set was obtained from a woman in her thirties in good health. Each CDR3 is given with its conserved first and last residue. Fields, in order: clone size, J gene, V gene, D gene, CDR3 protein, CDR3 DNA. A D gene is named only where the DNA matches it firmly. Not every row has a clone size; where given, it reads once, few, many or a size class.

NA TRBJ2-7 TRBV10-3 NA CAISDPQGGTYEQYF TGTGCCATCAGTGACCCGCAGGGGGGGACCTACGAGCAGTACTTC
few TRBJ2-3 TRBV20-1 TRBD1 CSARATGGVGTDTQYF TGCAGTGCTAGAGCCACAGGGGGCGTTGGCACAGATACGCAGTATTTT
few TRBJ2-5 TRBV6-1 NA CASSRPGTHETQYF TGTGCCAGCAGTCGTCCGGGAACACACGAGACCCAGTACTTC
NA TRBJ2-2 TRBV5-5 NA CASSLTGERGTGELFF TGTGCCAGCAGCTTGACGGGGGAACGGGGCACCGGGGAGCTGTTTTTT
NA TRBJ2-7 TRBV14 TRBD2 CASSRLAGNVEQYF TGCGCCAGCAGTCGACTAGCGGGCAACGTCGAGCAGTACTTC
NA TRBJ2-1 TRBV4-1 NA CASSQDNYCNEQFF TGCGCCAGCAGCCAAGATAACTACTGCAATGAGCAGTTCTTC
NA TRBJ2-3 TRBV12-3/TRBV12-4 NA CASSFVSADAQYF TGTGCCAGCAGTTTTGTCAGCGCAGATGCGCAGTATTTT
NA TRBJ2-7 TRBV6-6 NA CASRDFTYEQYF TGTGCCAGCAGGGACTTCACCTACGAGCAGTACTTC
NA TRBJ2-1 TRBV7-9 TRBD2 CASSLVGGGEQFF TGTGCCAGCAGCTTAGTTGGCGGGGGAGAGCAGTTCTTC
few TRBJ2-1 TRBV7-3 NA CASTETAGYEQFF TGTGCCAGCACTGAAACGGCGGGGTATGAGCAGTTCTTC
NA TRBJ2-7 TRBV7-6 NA CASSLEALDGSYEQYF TGTGCCAGCAGCTTAGAGGCGCTGGACGGATCCTACGAGCAGTACTTC
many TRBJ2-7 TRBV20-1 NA CSARQGFGDEQYF TGCAGTGCTAGACAGGGTTTTGGCGACGAGCAGTACTTC
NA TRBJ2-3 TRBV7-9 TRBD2 CASSPGTSGGATDTQYF TGTGCCAGCAGCCCGGGGACTAGCGGGGGGGCCACAGATACGCAGTATTTT
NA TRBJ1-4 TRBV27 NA CASRPGRMAEKRFF TGTGCCAGCAGGCCAGGGAGAATGGCTGAAAAACGGTTTTTT
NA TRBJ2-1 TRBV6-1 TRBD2 CASPTTSGRVNEQFF TGTGCCAGCCCGACGACTAGCGGGAGGGTCAATGAGCAGTTCTTC
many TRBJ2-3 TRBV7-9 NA CASSLATTRAQYF TGTGCCAGCAGCTTAGCGACAACAAGGGCGCAGTATTTT
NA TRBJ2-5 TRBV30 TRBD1 CAWSGGQGRYQETQYF TGTGCCTGGAGTGGGGGACAGGGTCGCTACCAAGAGACCCAGTACTTC
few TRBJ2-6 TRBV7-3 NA CASSINSGANVLTF TGTGCCAGCAGCATCAACTCTGGGGCCAACGTCCTGACTTTC
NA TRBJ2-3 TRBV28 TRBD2 CASMGLDSDTQYF TGTGCCAGCATGGGACTAGACTCAGATACGCAGTATTTT
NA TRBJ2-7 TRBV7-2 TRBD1 CASSRAPLTGVRSYEQYF TGTGCCAGCAGCAGAGCCCCCCTGACAGGGGTCCGCTCCTACGAGCAGTACTTC
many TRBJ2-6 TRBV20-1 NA CSASIVSSQANVLTF TGCAGTGCTAGTATCGTGTCTTCTCAGGCCAACGTCCTGACTTTC
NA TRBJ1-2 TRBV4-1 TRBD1 CVSSPKDRGPEANYGYTF TGCGTCAGCAGCCCCAAAGACAGGGGGCCCGAAGCTAACTATGGCTACACCTTC
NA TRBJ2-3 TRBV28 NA CASSSPTLDGRGDTQYF TGTGCCAGCAGTTCTCCCACCTTAGACGGGAGAGGAGATACGCAGTATTTT
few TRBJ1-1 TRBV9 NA CASSGGGYTEAFF TGTGCCAGCTCCGGGGGCGGGTACACTGAAGCTTTCTTT
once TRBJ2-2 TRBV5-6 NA CASSSSPSTGELFF TGTGCCAGCAGCTCTTCCCCGAGCACCGGGGAGCTGTTTTTT
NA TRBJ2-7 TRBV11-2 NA CASSLVMDGSYEQYF TGTGCCAGCAGCTTAGTGATGGACGGATCCTACGAGCAGTACTTC
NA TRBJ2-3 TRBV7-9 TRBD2 CTSSFTSGGVQYF TGTACCAGCAGCTTCACTAGCGGGGGGGTGCAGTATTTT
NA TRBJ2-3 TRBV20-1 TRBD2 CSAEGLAGVSDTQYF TGCAGTGCCGAAGGACTAGCGGGAGTGTCAGATACGCAGTATTTT
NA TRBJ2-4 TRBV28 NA CATNLGGGSGEQYF TGTGCCACCAACCTTGGCGGGGGCTCGGGGGAGCAGTACTTC
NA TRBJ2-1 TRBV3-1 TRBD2 CASSRSGLAGNNEQFF TGTGCCAGCAGCCGGTCCGGACTAGCGGGGAACAATGAGCAGTTCTTC
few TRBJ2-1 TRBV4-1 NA CASSQDSWDPTYNEQFF TGCGCCAGCAGCCAAGATTCCTGGGACCCGACCTACAATGAGCAGTTCTTC
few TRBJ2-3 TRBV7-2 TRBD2 CASSLGLAAPRTDTQYF TGTGCCAGCAGCTTAGGGCTAGCGGCTCCCCGCACAGATACGCAGTATTTT